Listed here are 22 T cell receptor beta chains from one sample, sequenced in a study of blood T cell repertoires in COVID-19. Produced via immunoSEQ multiplex PCR; TCRdb's table is partial and in-frame only. The sample shows 150,000 to 200,000 clones, 80% to 90% of them seen only once. The sequenced sample was peripheral blood. The receptors were sampled from a woman aged 18-35 years who had recovered from COVID-19.

V is TRBV7-2 and J is TRBJ1-1; D gene unclear. CDR3 size: 15 residues. Germline loops: CDR1 SGHTA, CDR2 FQGNSA. Trimming took 0 bases from V and 0 from J, leaving 8 bases between them. The CDR3: CASSLARSLNTEAFF. CDR3 coding DNA: TGTGCCAGCAGCTTAGCGAGGAGTCTGAACACTGAAGCTTTCTTT.

The chain has TRBV5-4 and TRBJ1-1, with unresolved D. Germline V CDR1 and CDR2: SGHNT, YYREEE (reference sequence). V shed 4 bases and J shed 1 base, with 5 bases lying between them. This CDR3 spans 12 amino acids. DNA for the CDR3: TGTGCCAGCAGCAACTGGAACACTGAAGCTTTCTTT. Protein sequence: CASSNWNTEAFF. Drawing the rest from reference TRBV5-4 and TRBJ1-1, the complete variable domain is ETGVTQSPTHLIKTRGQQVTLRCSSQSGHNTVSWYQQALGQGPQFIFQYYREEENGRGNFPPRFSGLQFPNYSSELNVNALELDDSALYLCASSNWNTEAFFGQGTRLTVV.

The chain couples TRBV19 to TRBJ1-1; TRBD1 aligns across 9 bases. V was pared by 4 bases and J by 8 bases, with 5 bases of the junction left unmatched. Looked up from germline, CDR1 is LNHDA and CDR2 is SQIVND (reference sequence). This CDR3 spans 13 amino acids. The CDR3 region has the DNA TGTGCCAGTAGTAGGTACAGGGGGCTAGAAGCTTTCTTT. It codes for CASSRYRGLEAFF.

The chain has TRBV10-3 and TRBJ1-1; D is unclear. This CDR3 region has 14 residues. Trimming left V 0 bases short and J 1 base short, with 6 bases between. The germline CDR1 and CDR2 sequences are ENHRY and SYGVKD. CDR3 DNA sequence: TGTGCCATCAGTGAGTCGAGACAGAACACTGAAGCTTTCTTT. Its translation: CAISESRQNTEAFF.

The V call is TRBV10-3, the J call TRBJ2-3, with 8 nucleotides matching TRBD1. The V and J ends lost 9 bases and 0 bases, in that order; junction bases with no gene match: 5. The CDR3 extends over 14 amino acids. Per the germline V gene, CDR1 is ENHRY and CDR2 is SYGVKD. Written as DNA, the CDR3 is TGTGCCATTCGACAGGGGCGAAGCACAGATACGCAGTATTTT. The encoded protein is CAIRQGRSTDTQYF.

This chain joins TRBV7-2 and TRBJ2-2, with D possibly being TRBD2 (5 bases). This CDR3 comprises 14 residues. Germline CDR1 is SGHTA and CDR2 is FQGNSA. The V end lost 4 bases, the J end lost 5 bases, and 11 bases lay between the germline ends. The CDR3 nucleotides are TGTGCCAGCAGCTCCCCTGGAGGTACCGGGGAGCTGTTTTTT. It encodes CASSSPGGTGELFF.

J is TRBJ1-1 and V is TRBV4-2, with D possibly being TRBD1 (5 bases). Looked up from germline, CDR1 is LGHNA and CDR2 is YNFKEQ. Trimming took 0 bases from V and 1 from J, leaving 21 bases between them. The CDR3 consists of 19 residues. The CDR3: CASSQDPTWRERGNTEAFF. The CDR3 DNA is TGTGCCAGCAGCCAAGACCCCACTTGGAGGGAGAGGGGGAACACTGAAGCTTTCTTT.

This clone was recorded once. V is TRBV4-3 and J is TRBJ2-1, with 8 bases lining up with TRBD2. Germline V gene sequence: CDR1 LGHNA, CDR2 YSLEER. The CDR3 spans 17 residues. Trimming at V came to 0 bases and at J to 7 bases, leaving 11 bases not matched to a gene. The CDR3 DNA follows: TGCGCCAGCAGCCAAGATTTCAGAGGGCCGGGGGGGAATGAGCAGTTCTTC. Translated, it gives CASSQDFRGPGGNEQFF.

The chain combines TRBV3-1 (or the pseudogene TRBV3-2) with TRBJ2-6, with D perhaps matching TRBD2 (6 bases). Trimming removed 2 bases at V and 2 bases at J, with 7 bases between. The CDR3 has 15 residues. Per germline, CDR1 LGHDT and CDR2 YNNKEL (reference sequence). This CDR3 reads CASSQWGAGANVLTF. DNA for the CDR3: TGTGCCAGCAGCCAATGGGGGGCTGGGGCCAACGTCCTGACTTTC.

The chain carries TRBV7-8 and TRBJ2-5; 11 bases fit TRBD2. Germline V gene data show CDR1 as SGHVS and CDR2 as FQNEAQ. Trimming removed 1 base from V and 4 bases from J; junction bases left unmatched: 11. The CDR3 covers 18 residues. The CDR3 DNA follows: TGTGCCAGCAGCTTAGAAGGTTGGCTAGCGGGAGGAAGAGAGACCCAGTACTTC. It codes for CASSLEGWLAGGRETQYF.

The chain has TRBV6-2 or TRBV6-3 and TRBJ1-5, with TRBD1 as a possible D gene (6 bases). CDR3 length: 16 amino acids. Trimming took 4 bases from V and 3 from J, leaving 16 bases between them. Germline V gene data show CDR1 as MNHEY and CDR2 as SVGEGT. This CDR3 reads CASSFRQAPLNQPQHF. The CDR3 DNA reads as TGTGCCAGCAGTTTCCGACAGGCCCCTCTCAATCAGCCCCAGCATTTT.

The J gene is TRBJ1-4, the V gene TRBV25-1; a weak D match, TRBD1 (6 bases). Trimming removed 1 base at V and 7 bases at J, with 16 bases between. The V gene's germline CDR1 is MGHDK and CDR2 SYGVNS. The CDR3 sequence is 16 residues long. The CDR3 bases are TGTGCCAGCAGTGAATTACGGGTAGGGGGACGTGAAAAACTGTTTTTT. Translation: CASSELRVGGREKLFF. Variable domain in full (rest from reference TRBV25-1 and TRBJ1-4): EADIYQTPRYLVIGTGKKITLECSQTMGHDKMYWYQQDPGMELHLIHYSYGVNSTEKGDLSSESTVSRIRTEHFPLTLESARPSHTSQYLCASSELRVGGREKLFFGSGTQLSVL.

This chain connects TRBV6-2 or TRBV6-3 to TRBJ1-6; the D gene is possibly TRBD1 (6 bases). There are 16 residues in the CDR3. V was cut by 5 bases and J by 5 bases, with 16 bases left in between. Germline V lookup: CDR1 MNHEY, CDR2 SVGEGT. The CDR3 DNA follows: TGTGCCAGCAGTCGACGGACAGTCGATGATAATTCACCCCTCCACTTT. This translates into CASSRRTVDDNSPLHF.

The chain employs TRBV4-3 and TRBJ1-5; 7 nucleotides line up with TRBD1. Losses at the gene ends were 1 base for V and 7 bases for J; bases not matched to a gene: 10. The CDR3 has 16 amino acids. CDR1 is LGHNA and CDR2 is YSLEER in the germline V gene. The CDR3: CASSQGTGGPAQPQHF. Here the CDR3 DNA reads TGCGCCAGCAGCCAAGGGACAGGTGGGCCGGCGCAGCCCCAGCATTTT.

The chain is built from TRBV27 and TRBJ2-3, with a possible D match to TRBD1 (6 bases). V was clipped by 6 bases and J by 4 bases, with 11 bases between them. The germline V gene has CDR1 MNHEY and CDR2 SMNVEV (reference sequence). The CDR3 has 13 amino acids. The CDR3: CASRNSGADTQYF. Here the CDR3 DNA reads TGTGCCAGCAGGAATTCAGGGGCAGATACGCAGTATTTT.

The chain employs TRBV12-5 and TRBJ2-1; D is ambiguous. Germline CDR1 and CDR2: LGHNT and FRNRAP. The CDR3 runs to 11 residues. Between the trimmed V and J ends, which lost 3 bases and 7 bases, there was a span of 4 bases. The CDR3 sequence: CASGLANEQFF. The CDR3 coding sequence is TGTGCTAGTGGTTTAGCGAATGAGCAGTTCTTC.

There are a few counts of this clone. CDR3 protein: CASSQDRGITEAFF. DNA of the CDR3: TGTGCCAGCAGCCAGGACAGGGGGATTACTGAAGCTTTCTTT. The chain employs TRBV3-1 (or the pseudogene TRBV3-2) and TRBJ1-1, with 10 nucleotides matching TRBD1. Germline V gene sequence: CDR1 LGHDT, CDR2 YNNKEL (reference sequence). Unmatched junction bases numbered 3, after V lost 3 bases and J lost 5 bases. The CDR3 sequence is 14 residues long.

The chain uses TRBV7-3 and TRBJ2-3, with 7 positions matching TRBD1. The CDR3 has 16 residues. V shed 5 bases and J 3 bases; nucleotides not matched to a gene: 11. The germline V gene has CDR1 SGHTA and CDR2 FQGTGA. As DNA, the CDR3 is TGTGCCAGCAGCCGAAGATTGGCGACAGGGACAGATACGCAGTATTTT. Translated, it gives CASSRRLATGTDTQYF.

This clone was observed once. V is TRBV27 and J is TRBJ2-5, with TRBD2 matching 7 bases. This CDR3 contains 13 residues. J was trimmed by 7 bases and V by 10 bases; bases with no gene match: 12. Germline loops: CDR1 MNHEY, CDR2 SMNVEV (reference sequence). The CDR3 bases are TGTGCCACCAGAAGCGGGGCCGTCGGGACCCAGTACTTC. It yields the protein CATRSGAVGTQYF.

J is TRBJ2-1 and V is TRBV4-2, with D possibly matching TRBD1 (5 bases). The ends were cut back, 2 bases at V and 9 bases at J, with 11 bases in the middle. This CDR3 has 13 amino acids. The germline V gene has CDR1 LGHNA and CDR2 YNFKEQ. CDR3 in DNA: TGTGCCAGCAGCCAACAACAGGTTAGTGAGCAGTTCTTC. Residues: CASSQQQVSEQFF.

J is TRBJ2-3 and V is TRBV29-1; TRBD2 matches at 15 bases. Trimming removed 7 bases from V and 3 bases from J; junction bases left unmatched: 5. The CDR3 loop spans 15 amino acids. Germline V gene lookup returns CDR1 SQVTM and CDR2 ANQGSEA. CDR3 residues: CSGTGLAGGTDTQYF. DNA for the CDR3: TGCAGCGGGACCGGACTAGCGGGGGGGACAGATACGCAGTATTTT.

This chain uses TRBV2 with TRBJ2-7, with a possible D match to TRBD1 (6 bases). Trimming shortened V by 8 bases and J by 4 bases, and 15 bases separated the two germline ends. Germline V gene sequence: CDR1 SNHLY, CDR2 FYNNEI. The CDR3 is made up of 13 amino acids. CDR3 protein: CASFSGQKYEQYV. CDR3 DNA sequence: TGTGCCAGCTTCTCAGGACAGAAATACGAGCAGTACGTC.